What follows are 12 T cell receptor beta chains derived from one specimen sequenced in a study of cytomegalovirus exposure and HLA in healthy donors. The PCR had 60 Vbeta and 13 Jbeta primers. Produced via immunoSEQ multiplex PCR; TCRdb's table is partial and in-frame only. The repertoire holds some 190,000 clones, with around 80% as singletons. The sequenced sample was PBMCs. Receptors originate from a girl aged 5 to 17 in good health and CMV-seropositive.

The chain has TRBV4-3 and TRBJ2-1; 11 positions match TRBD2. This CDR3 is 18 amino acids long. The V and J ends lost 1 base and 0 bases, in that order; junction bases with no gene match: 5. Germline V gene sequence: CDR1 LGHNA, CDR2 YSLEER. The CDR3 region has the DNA TGCGCCAGCAGCCAAGGACTCCTAGCGGGAGGCTCCTACAATGAGCAGTTCTTC. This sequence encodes CASSQGLLAGGSYNEQFF.

The DNA of the CDR3 is TGTGCCATCAGTGTAGCCGGGGACAGGGTGAACCAGCCCCAGCATTTT. This gives the protein CAISVAGDRVNQPQHF. The chain uses TRBV10-3 and TRBJ1-5, with 9 positions matching TRBD1. The germline V gene has CDR1 ENHRY and CDR2 SYGVKD. The CDR3 length is 16 residues. The junction had 11 bases not matched to a gene; V was cut back by 4 bases and J by 7 bases.

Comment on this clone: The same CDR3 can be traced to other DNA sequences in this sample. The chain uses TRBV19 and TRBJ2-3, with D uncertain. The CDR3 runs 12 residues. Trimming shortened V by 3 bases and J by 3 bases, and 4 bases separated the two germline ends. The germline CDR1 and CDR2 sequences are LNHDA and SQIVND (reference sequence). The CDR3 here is CASSISTDTQYF. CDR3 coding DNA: TGTGCCAGTAGTATTTCTACAGATACGCAGTATTTT.

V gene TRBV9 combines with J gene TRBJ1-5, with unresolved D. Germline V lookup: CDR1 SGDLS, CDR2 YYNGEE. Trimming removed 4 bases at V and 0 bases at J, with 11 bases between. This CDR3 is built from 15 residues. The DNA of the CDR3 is TGTGCCAGCAGCCGGACGGGATATAGCAATCAGCCCCAGCATTTT. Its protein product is CASSRTGYSNQPQHF.

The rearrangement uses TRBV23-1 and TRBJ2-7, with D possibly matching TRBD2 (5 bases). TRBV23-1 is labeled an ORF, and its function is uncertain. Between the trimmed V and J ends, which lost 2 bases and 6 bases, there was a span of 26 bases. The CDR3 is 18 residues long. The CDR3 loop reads CASSQPSSSHPIGLEQYF. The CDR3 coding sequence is TGCGCCAGCAGTCAACCGTCTAGCAGCCATCCAATTGGACTCGAGCAGTACTTC.

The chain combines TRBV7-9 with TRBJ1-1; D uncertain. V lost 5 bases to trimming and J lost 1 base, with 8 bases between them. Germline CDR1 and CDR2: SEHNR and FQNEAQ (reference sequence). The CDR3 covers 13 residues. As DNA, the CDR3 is TGTGCCAGCAGCGCCACCAGGAACACTGAAGCTTTCTTT. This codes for CASSATRNTEAFF.

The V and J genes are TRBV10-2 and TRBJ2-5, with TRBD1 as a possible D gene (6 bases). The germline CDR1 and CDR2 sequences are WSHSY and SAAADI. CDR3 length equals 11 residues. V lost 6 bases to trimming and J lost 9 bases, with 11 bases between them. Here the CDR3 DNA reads TGCGCCAGCAGGAGACAGGACGCCCAGTACTTC. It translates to CASRRQDAQYF.

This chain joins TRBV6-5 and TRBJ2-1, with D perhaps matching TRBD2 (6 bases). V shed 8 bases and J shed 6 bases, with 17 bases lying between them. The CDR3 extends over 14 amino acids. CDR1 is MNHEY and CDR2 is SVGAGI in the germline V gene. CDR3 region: CASERLRGGNEQFF. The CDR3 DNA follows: TGTGCCAGCGAGAGGCTCCGGGGAGGCAATGAGCAGTTCTTC.

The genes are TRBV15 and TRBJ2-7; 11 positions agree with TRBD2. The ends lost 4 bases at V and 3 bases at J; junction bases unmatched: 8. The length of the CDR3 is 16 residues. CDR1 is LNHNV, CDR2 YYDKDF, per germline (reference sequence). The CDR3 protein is CATSTRRLAGNYEQYF. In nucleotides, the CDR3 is TGTGCCACCAGCACTAGACGACTAGCGGGAAACTACGAGCAGTACTTC.

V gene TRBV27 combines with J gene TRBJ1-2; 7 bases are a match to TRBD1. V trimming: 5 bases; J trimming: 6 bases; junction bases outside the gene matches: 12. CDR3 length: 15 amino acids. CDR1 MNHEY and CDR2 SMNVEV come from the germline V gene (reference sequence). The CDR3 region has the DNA TGTGCCAGCAGTCCACGGGACAGCCCCCCGAATGGCTACACCTTC. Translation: CASSPRDSPPNGYTF.

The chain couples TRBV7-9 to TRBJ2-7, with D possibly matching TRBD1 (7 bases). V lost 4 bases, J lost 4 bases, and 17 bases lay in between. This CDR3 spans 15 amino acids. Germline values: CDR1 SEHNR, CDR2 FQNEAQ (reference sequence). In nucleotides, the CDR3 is TGTGCCAGCAGCTCCAGAGGGGGGACAGAATACGAGCAGTACTTC. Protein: CASSSRGGTEYEQYF.

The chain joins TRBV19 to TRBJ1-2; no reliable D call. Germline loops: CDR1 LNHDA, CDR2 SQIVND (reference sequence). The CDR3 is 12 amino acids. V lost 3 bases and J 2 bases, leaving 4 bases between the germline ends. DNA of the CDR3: TGTGCCAGTAGTATCAAAAACTATGGCTACACCTTC. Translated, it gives CASSIKNYGYTF.